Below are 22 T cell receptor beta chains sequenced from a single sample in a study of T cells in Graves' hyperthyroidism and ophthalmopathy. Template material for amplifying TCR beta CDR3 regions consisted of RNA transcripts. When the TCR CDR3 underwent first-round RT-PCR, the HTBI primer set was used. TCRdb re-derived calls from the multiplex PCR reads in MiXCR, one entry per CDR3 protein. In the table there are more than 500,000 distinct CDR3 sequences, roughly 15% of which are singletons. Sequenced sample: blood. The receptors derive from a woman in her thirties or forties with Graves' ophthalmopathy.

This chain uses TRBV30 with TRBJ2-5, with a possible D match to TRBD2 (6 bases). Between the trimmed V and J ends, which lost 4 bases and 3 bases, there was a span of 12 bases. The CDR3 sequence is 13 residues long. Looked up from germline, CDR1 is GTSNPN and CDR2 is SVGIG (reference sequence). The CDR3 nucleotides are TGTGCCTGGACCAACTTAGCGGAAGAGACCCAGTACTTC. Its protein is CAWTNLAEETQYF.

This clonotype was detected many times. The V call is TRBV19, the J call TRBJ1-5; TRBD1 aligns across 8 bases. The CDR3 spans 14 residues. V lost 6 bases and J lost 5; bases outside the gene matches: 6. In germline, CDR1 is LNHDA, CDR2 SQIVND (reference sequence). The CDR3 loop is CASSPEGQDQPQHF. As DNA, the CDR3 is TGTGCCAGTAGCCCCGAGGGACAGGATCAGCCCCAGCATTTT.

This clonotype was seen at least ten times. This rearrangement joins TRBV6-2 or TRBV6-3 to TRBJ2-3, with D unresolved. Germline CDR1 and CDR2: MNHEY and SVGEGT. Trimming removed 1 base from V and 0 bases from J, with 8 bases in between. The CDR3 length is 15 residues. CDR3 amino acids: CASSYWATSTDTQYF. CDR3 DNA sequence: TGTGCCAGCAGTTACTGGGCCACAAGCACAGATACGCAGTATTTT.

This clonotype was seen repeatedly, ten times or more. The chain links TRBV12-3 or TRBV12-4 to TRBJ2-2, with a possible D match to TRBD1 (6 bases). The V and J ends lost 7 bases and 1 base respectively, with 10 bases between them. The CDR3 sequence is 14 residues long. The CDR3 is CASILRGNTGELFF. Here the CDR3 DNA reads TGTGCCAGCATACTCAGGGGGAACACCGGGGAGCTGTTTTTT.

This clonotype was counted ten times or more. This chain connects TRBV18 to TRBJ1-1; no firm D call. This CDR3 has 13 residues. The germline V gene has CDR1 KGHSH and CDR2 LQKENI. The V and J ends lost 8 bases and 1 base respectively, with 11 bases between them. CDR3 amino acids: CASSPPGNTEAFF. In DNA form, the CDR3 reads TGTGCCAGCAGTCCTCCAGGGAACACTGAAGCTTTCTTT.

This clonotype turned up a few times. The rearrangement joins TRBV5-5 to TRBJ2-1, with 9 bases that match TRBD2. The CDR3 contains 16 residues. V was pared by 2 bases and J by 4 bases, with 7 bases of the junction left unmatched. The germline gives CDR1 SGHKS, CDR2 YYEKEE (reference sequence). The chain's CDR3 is CASSFAISGRYNEQFF. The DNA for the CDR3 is TGTGCCAGCAGCTTTGCCATTAGCGGGAGATACAATGAGCAGTTCTTC.

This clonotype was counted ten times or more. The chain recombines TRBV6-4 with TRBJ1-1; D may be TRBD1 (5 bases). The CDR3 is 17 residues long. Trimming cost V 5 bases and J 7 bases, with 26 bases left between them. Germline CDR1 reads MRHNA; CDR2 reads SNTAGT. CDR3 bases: TGTGCCAGCAGTAGGCTCGCAGAGGTAGGGGCGCGTAATGAAGCTTTCTTT. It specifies CASSRLAEVGARNEAFF.

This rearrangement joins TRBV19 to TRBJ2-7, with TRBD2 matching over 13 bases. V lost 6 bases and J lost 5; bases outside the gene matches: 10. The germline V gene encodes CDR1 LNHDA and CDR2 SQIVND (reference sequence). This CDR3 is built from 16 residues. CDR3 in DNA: TGTGCCAGTAGCCCCGGAAGACTAGCGGGAGGAGACGAGCAGTACTTC. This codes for CASSPGRLAGGDEQYF.

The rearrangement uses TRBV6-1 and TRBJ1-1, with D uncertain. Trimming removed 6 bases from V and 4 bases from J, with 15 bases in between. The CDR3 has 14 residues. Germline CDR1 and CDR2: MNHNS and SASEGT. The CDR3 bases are TGTGCCAGCAGCAGCTCCCGGGGAGTCACTGAAGCTTTCTTT. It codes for CASSSSRGVTEAFF.

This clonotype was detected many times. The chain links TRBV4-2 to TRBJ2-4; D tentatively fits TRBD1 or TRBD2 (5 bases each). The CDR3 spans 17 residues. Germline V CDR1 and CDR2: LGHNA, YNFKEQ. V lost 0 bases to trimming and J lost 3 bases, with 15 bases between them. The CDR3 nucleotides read TGTGCCAGCAGCCAAGATGGGGGTTCCTTTGGCAAAAACATTCAGTACTTC. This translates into CASSQDGGSFGKNIQYF.

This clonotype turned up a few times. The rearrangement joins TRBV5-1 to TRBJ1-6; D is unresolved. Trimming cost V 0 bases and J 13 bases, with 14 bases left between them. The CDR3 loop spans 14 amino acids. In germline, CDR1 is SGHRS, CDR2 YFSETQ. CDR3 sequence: CASSLDMEFRPLHF. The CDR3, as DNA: TGCGCCAGCAGCTTGGACATGGAATTCCGGCCCCTCCACTTT.

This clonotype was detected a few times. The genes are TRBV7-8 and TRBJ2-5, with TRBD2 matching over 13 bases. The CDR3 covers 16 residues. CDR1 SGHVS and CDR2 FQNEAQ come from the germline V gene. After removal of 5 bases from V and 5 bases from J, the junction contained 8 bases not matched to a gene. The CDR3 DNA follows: TGTGCCAGCAGCCCAGGACTAGCGGGAGCTTTTGAGACCCAGTACTTC. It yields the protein CASSPGLAGAFETQYF.

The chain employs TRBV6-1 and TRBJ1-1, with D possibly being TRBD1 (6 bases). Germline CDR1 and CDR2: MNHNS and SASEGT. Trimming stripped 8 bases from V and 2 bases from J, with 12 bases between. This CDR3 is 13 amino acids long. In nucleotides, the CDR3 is TGTGCCAGCTACCCACAGGGAAACACTGAAGCTTTCTTT. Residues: CASYPQGNTEAFF.

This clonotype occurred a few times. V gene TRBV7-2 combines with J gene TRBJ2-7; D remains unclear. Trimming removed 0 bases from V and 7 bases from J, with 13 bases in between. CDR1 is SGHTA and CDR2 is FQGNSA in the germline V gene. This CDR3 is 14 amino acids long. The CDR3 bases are TGTGCCAGCAGCTTAGCGAGCTGGGTCGGAGAGCAGTACTTC. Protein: CASSLASWVGEQYF.

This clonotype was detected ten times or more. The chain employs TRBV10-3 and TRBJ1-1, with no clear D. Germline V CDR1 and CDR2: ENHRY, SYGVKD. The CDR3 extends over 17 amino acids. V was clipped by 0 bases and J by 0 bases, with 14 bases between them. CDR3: CAISESSVALMNTEAFF. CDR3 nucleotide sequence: TGTGCCATCAGTGAGTCGTCGGTGGCCCTCATGAACACTGAAGCTTTCTTT.

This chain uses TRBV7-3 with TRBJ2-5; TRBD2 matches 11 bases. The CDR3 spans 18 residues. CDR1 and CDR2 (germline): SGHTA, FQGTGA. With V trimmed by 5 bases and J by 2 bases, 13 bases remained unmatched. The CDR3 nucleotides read TGTGCCAGCAGCCGATATAACAATGGGACTAGCGGTCAAGAGACCCAGTACTTC. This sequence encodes CASSRYNNGTSGQETQYF. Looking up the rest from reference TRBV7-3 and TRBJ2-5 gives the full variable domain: GAGVSQTPSNKVTEKGKYVELRCDPISGHTALYWYRQSLGQGPEFLIYFQGTGAADDSGLPNDRFFAVRPEGSVSTLKIQRTERGDSAVYLCASSRYNNGTSGQETQYFGPGTRLLVL.

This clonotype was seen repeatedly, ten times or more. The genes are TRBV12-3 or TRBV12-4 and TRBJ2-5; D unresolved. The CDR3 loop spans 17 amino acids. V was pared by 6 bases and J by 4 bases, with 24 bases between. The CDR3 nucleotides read TGTGCCAGCAGCCTCGCCAAAGGGCCCCTGATAGGAGAGACCCAGTACTTC. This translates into CASSLAKGPLIGETQYF.

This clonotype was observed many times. This CDR3 is CASSATGNTEAFF. DNA of the CDR3: TGTGCCAGCAGTGCGACAGGGAACACTGAAGCTTTCTTT. This chain links TRBV28 with TRBJ1-1; tentatively, D is TRBD1 (6 bases). The length of the CDR3 is 13 residues. V dropped 5 bases and J dropped 1 base, with 8 bases sitting between them. In germline, CDR1 is MDHEN, CDR2 SYDVKM.

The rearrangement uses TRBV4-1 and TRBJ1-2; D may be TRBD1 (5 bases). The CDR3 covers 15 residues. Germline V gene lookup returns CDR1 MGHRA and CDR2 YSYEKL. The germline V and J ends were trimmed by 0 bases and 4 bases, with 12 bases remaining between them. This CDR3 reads CASSQDRDGTYGYTF. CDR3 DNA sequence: TGCGCCAGCAGCCAAGACCGGGACGGGACCTATGGCTACACCTTC.

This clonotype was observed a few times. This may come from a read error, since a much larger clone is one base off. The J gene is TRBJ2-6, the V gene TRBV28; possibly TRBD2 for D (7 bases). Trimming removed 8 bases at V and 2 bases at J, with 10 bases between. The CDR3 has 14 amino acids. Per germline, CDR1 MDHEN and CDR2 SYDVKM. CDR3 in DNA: TGTGCCAGCCGGGGGGCAACTGGGGCCAACGTCCTGACTTTC. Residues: CASRGATGANVLTF.

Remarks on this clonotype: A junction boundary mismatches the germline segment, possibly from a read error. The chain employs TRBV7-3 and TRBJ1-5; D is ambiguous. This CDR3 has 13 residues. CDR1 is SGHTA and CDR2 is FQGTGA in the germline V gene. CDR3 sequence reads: CGSSLVGYQPQHF. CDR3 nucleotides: TGTGGCAGCAGCTTAGTTGGCTATCAGCCCCAGCATTTT.

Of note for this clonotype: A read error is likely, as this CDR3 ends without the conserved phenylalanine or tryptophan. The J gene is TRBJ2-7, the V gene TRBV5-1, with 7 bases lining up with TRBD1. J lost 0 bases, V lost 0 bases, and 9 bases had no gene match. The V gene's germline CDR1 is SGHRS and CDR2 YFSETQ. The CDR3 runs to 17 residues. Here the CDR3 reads CASSLAAGTESSYEQYL. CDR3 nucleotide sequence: TGCGCCAGCAGCTTGGCCGCAGGGACAGAGAGCTCCTACGAGCAGTACCTC.